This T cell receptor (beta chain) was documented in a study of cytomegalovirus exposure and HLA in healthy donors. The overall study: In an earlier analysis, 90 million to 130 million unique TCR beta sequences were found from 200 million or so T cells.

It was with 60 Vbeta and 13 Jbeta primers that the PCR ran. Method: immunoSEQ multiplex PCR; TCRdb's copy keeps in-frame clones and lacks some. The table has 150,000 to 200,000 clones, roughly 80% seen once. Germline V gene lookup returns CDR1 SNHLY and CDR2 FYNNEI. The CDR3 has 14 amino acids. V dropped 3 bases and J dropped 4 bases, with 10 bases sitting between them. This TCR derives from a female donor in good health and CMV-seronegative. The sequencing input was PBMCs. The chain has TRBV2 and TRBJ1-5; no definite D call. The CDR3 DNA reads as TGTGCCAGCAGTGAGCAGTCCCAGAATCAGCCCCAGCATTTT. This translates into CASSEQSQNQPQHF.